This is a list of T cell receptor beta chains from one sample in a study of OX40 agonist ivuxolimab in advanced cancers. Sequencing used immunoSEQ multiplex PCR; TCRdb keeps in-frame clones, though not all of them. The sample contains around 70,000 clones, 70% to 85% of which appear only once. The sample here was CD4+ or CD8+ T cells sorted from blood, taken in a trial of the OX40 agonist ivuxolimab. Source of these receptors: an adult with an advanced solid tumor such as melanoma, head and neck, liver or kidney cancer. Both conserved end residues are part of each CDR3. The order of the fields is clone size, J gene, D gene, V gene, CDR3 DNA, CDR3 protein. A D gene is named only where the DNA matches it firmly. Where a row states a size, it is once, few, many or the class of an expanded clone; other rows omit it.

>once|TRBJ2-7|TRBD2|TRBV7-2
TGTGCCAGCAGCCTTAGCGGGGGGAGCTCCTACGAGCAGTACTTC
CASSLSGGSSYEQYF
>-|TRBJ2-2|-|TRBV2
TGTGCCAGCAGTGGTCAACGAGCCGACACCGGGGAGCTGTTTTTT
CASSGQRADTGELFF
>-|TRBJ2-1|-|TRBV7-7
TGTGCCAGCAGCCCCACGCGGGGAAGCAATGAGCAGTTCTTC
CASSPTRGSNEQFF
>-|TRBJ1-5|-|TRBV27
TGTGCCAGCAGGGTGGGTAATCAGCCCCAGCATTTT
CASRVGNQPQHF
>few|TRBJ1-6|-|TRBV6-5
TGTGCCAGCACCGAATCCAGCGGTGTTAATTCACCCCTCCACTTT
CASTESSGVNSPLHF
>-|TRBJ2-1|-|TRBV7-3
TGTGCCAGCAGCTTATCGGTCAGAAACAATGAGCAGTTCTTC
CASSLSVRNNEQFF
>once|TRBJ2-1|-|TRBV5-6
TGTGCCAGCAGCCTCTCAGGCGAGCAGTTCTTC
CASSLSGEQFF
>once|TRBJ2-5|TRBD1|TRBV7-9
TGTGCCAGCAGCTTATTAGGGACAGGCCGAGAGACCCAGTACTTC
CASSLLGTGRETQYF
>-|TRBJ2-3|-|TRBV6-5
TGTGCCAGCAGCTACCGGAGCAGCACAGATACGCAGTATTTT
CASSYRSSTDTQYF
>-|TRBJ2-2|-|TRBV7-2
TGTGCCAGCAGCCTTTTGGCACGAGGGACTACCGGGGAGCTGTTTTTT
CASSLLARGTTGELFF
>-|TRBJ2-1|TRBD1|TRBV7-9
TGTGCCAGCAGCTGGGACAGGGGGGATGAGCAGTTCTTC
CASSWDRGDEQFF
>-|TRBJ2-7|-|TRBV5-6
TGTGCCAGCAGCCGTACAGGGTCGGGCGAGCAGTACTTC
CASSRTGSGEQYF
>-|TRBJ2-2|TRBD2|TRBV5-1
TGCGCCAGCAGCCCCCACCGGGACTACACCACCGGGGAGCTGTTTTTT
CASSPHRDYTTGELFF
>-|TRBJ1-6|-|TRBV6-5
TGTGCCAGCAGTTACTCGCAGGATGATAATTCACCCCTCCACTTT
CASSYSQDDNSPLHF
>-|TRBJ2-7|TRBD1|TRBV5-1
TGCGCCAGCAGCTTAGACAGGGATTTTTACGAGCAGTACTTC
CASSLDRDFYEQYF
>-|TRBJ1-1|TRBD1|TRBV5-1
TGCGCCAGCAGCTTGGAAGGACAGGGGGCCAGTAGAGCTTTCTTT
CASSLEGQGASRAFF
>-|TRBJ1-4|-|TRBV10-2
TGCGCCAGCAGTGAGTACCAGGAAAAACTGTTTTTT
CASSEYQEKLFF
>-|TRBJ1-1|-|TRBV10-3
TGTGCCATCAGCCCCGGGAGGGGAGCTTTCTTT
CAISPGRGAFF
>-|TRBJ2-2|-|TRBV7-2
TGTGCCAGCAGCTTAGTATCAGGAGCCACCGGGGAGCTGTTTTTT
CASSLVSGATGELFF
>-|TRBJ2-5|-|TRBV6-1
TGTGCCAGCAGCGGAAGGGTCACAGCAGAGACCCAGTACTTC
CASSGRVTAETQYF
>-|TRBJ1-2|TRBD1|TRBV28
TGTGCCAGCAGTTTATCCTCGACAGGGCCCTATGGCTACACCTTC
CASSLSSTGPYGYTF
>-|TRBJ1-5|TRBD1|TRBV19
TGTGCCAGTAGTATATGGCAGGGGGCGGGCGGCAATCAGCCCCAGCATTTT
CASSIWQGAGGNQPQHF
>-|TRBJ2-4|-|TRBV5-4
TGTGCCAGCAGCTTGGGAGGGGTCAAAAACATTCAGTACTTC
CASSLGGVKNIQYF
>-|TRBJ1-5|-|TRBV5-1
TGCGCCAGCAGCCAATCAGGGCCTCAGCCCCAGCATTTT
CASSQSGPQPQHF
>-|TRBJ2-7|TRBD1|TRBV11-3
TGTGCCAGCAGCCCGGGACAGGGGAGCTCCTACGAGCAGTACTTC
CASSPGQGSSYEQYF
>-|TRBJ1-1|-|TRBV7-2
TGTGCCAGCAGCTTACGCCGAGGGGGGGCGGGTAAGGGCGCAGCTTTCTTT
CASSLRRGGAGKGAAFF
>-|TRBJ1-5|-|TRBV7-2
TGTGCCAGCAGCTTAGGTACAAGGGAGAGCCAGCCCCAGCATTTT
CASSLGTRESQPQHF
>once|TRBJ2-2|-|TRBV19
TGTGCCAGTAGTACTTCCGGGACAAGTTACACCGGGGAGCTGTTTTTT
CASSTSGTSYTGELFF
>-|TRBJ1-1|-|TRBV29-1
TGCAGCGGCGTAGGTGGGGCAGGGATGAACACTGAAGCTTTCTTT
CSGVGGAGMNTEAFF
>few|TRBJ1-3|-|TRBV7-9
TGTGCCAGCAGCATCTCAGCAAACACCATATATTTT
CASSISANTIYF
>-|TRBJ2-2|-|TRBV4-3
TGCGCCAGCAGCCAAGACGGGGACACCGGGGAGCTGTTTTTT
CASSQDGDTGELFF
>-|TRBJ2-2|-|TRBV2
TGTGCCAGCGAGGAGATAAGAAACGGGGAGCTGTTTTTT
CASEEIRNGELFF
>-|TRBJ1-1|-|TRBV19
TGTGCCAGTAGTATAGATAGATGGGCGGCTGAAGCTTTCTTT
CASSIDRWAAEAFF
>-|TRBJ1-1|TRBD1|TRBV5-1
TGCGCCAGCAGCTTGTCGACAGGGGGCACTGAAGCTTTCTTT
CASSLSTGGTEAFF
>-|TRBJ1-2|-|TRBV2
TGTGCCAGCAGTGAAGCCAACTATGGCTACACCTTC
CASSEANYGYTF
>-|TRBJ1-2|-|TRBV21-1
TGTGCCAGCAGCAAAGGAGTGGGGGGCGGTCGTCTTGGCTACACCTTC
CASSKGVGGGRLGYTF
>-|TRBJ2-7|-|TRBV6-5
TGTGCCAGCAGTTACTCTCGACAGGGAGGCTACGAGCAGTACTTC
CASSYSRQGGYEQYF
>-|TRBJ1-5|-|TRBV2
TGTGCCAGCAGTGATAGCGCTCCCAGGGGCAATCAGCCCCAGCATTTT
CASSDSAPRGNQPQHF
>-|TRBJ1-3|-|TRBV11-2
TGTGCCAGCAGCTTAGGGCAGCCGAGCTCTGGAAACACCATATATTTT
CASSLGQPSSGNTIYF